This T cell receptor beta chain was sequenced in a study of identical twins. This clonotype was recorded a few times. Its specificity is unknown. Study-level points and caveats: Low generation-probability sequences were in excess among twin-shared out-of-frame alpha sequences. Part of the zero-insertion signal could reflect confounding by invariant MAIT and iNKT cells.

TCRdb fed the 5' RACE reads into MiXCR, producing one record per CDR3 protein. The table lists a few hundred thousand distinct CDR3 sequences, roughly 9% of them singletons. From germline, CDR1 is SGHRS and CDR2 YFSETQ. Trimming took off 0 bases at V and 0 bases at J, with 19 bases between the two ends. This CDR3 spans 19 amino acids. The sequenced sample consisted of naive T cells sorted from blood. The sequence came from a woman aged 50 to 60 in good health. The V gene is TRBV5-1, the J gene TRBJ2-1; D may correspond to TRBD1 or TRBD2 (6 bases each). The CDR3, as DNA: TGCGCCAGCAGCTTGGCGGGGGCTAGCGCCCTAAGCTCCTACAATGAGCAGTTCTTC. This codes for CASSLAGASALSSYNEQFF.